The 30 T cell receptor beta chains below were found in one sample sequenced in a study of cytomegalovirus exposure and HLA in healthy donors. Measured with immunoSEQ multiplex PCR; TCRdb has only the in-frame clones, and not every one. This table has roughly 120,000 clones, roughly 90% appearing once. Sequencing was performed on PBMCs. Source of these receptors: a woman in her twenties or thirties in good health and CMV-seropositive.

Remarks on this clone: The DNA is omitted, as the CDR3 cannot be located on it reliably, and the CDR3 follows TCRdb's listing. The rearrangement links TRBV27 to TRBJ2-3; no check of the table's D call, TRBD2, against the DNA was made. The germline V gene has CDR1 MNHEY and CDR2 SMNVEV (reference sequence). Including both end residues, the CDR3 is 12 amino acids long. The CDR3 loop is CASYTFGDTQYF.

V gene TRBV27 combines with J gene TRBJ2-2; D possibly corresponds to TRBD2 (7 bases). There are 16 residues in the CDR3. Trimming shortened V by 7 bases and J by 4 bases, and 19 bases separated the two germline ends. Germline V lookup: CDR1 MNHEY, CDR2 SMNVEV (reference sequence). CDR3 bases: TGTGCCAGCACCCTGGGGGGGCACGGCGGCACCGGGGAGCTGTTTTTT. This codes for CASTLGGHGGTGELFF.

This clone was counted a few times. This sequence joins TRBV20-1 and TRBJ1-2; D gene ambiguous. This CDR3 comprises 11 residues. Germline-derived CDR1 and CDR2 are DFQATT and SNEGSKA (reference sequence). V was trimmed by 5 bases and J by 7 bases, leaving 11 bases between them. CDR3 DNA sequence: TGCAGTGCTTTACCGGGAGCTGGCTACACCTTC. Its translation is CSALPGAGYTF.

V is TRBV21-1 and J is TRBJ1-2. TRBV21-1 is labeled a pseudogene. CDR3 length: 15 residues. In DNA form, the CDR3 reads TGTGCCAGCAGCAAAGAAGATCTAGCTAACTATGGCTACACCTTC. Its translation is CASSKEDLANYGYTF.

The CDR3 sequence: CASSLDQGNYEQYF. DNA of the CDR3: TGCGCCAGCAGCTTGGACCAGGGAAACTACGAGCAGTACTTC. The chain has TRBV5-1 and TRBJ2-7; the D gene is possibly TRBD1 (5 bases). The CDR3 runs 14 residues. CDR1 is SGHRS, CDR2 YFSETQ, per germline. Trimming shortened V by 0 bases and J by 3 bases, and 10 bases separated the two germline ends.

The chain links TRBV28 to TRBJ1-3, with D maybe TRBD1 (5 bases). V was pared by 5 bases and J by 11 bases, with 19 bases between. The germline V gene encodes CDR1 MDHEN and CDR2 SYDVKM. The CDR3 is made up of 14 amino acids. The CDR3 coding sequence is TGTGCCAGCAGTCCGGGGGGGACTTCCAGCCCCATATATTTT. Protein: CASSPGGTSSPIYF. Looking up the rest from reference TRBV28 and TRBJ1-3 gives the full variable domain: DVKVTQSSRYLVKRTGEKVFLECVQDMDHENMFWYRQDPGLGLRLIYFSYDVKMKEKGDIPEGYSVSREKKERFSLILESASTNQTSMYLCASSPGGTSSPIYFGEGSWLTVV.

This clone was counted once. The chain recombines TRBV7-7 with TRBJ2-7, with D possibly TRBD2 on 5 matching bases. The CDR3 has 13 residues. The germline gives CDR1 SSHAT, CDR2 FNYEAQ (reference sequence). V lost 4 bases to trimming and J lost 6 bases, with 13 bases between them. The CDR3 DNA reads as TGTGCCAGCAGCTCTCACTCGGGGAGCGAGCAGTACTTC. Amino acid sequence: CASSSHSGSEQYF.

The V and J genes are TRBV2 and TRBJ2-7; TRBD2 agrees at 13 bases. Per germline, CDR1 SNHLY and CDR2 FYNNEI. CDR3 size: 15 residues. Germline trimming cut 7 bases from V and 7 bases from J; bases unmatched to any gene: 10. CDR3: CASKTTSGRADEQYF. In nucleotides, the CDR3 is TGTGCCAGCAAGACTACTAGCGGGAGGGCGGATGAGCAGTACTTC.

Here the CDR3 DNA reads TGCGCCAGCAGCCAAGACGGGACAGGGGGCACGGGAGAGCAGTACTTC. Translating gives CASSQDGTGGTGEQYF. This chain joins TRBV4-3 and TRBJ2-7, with 12 bases fitting TRBD1. The CDR3 loop spans 16 amino acids. Germline V CDR1 and CDR2: LGHNA, YSLEER. V was clipped by 0 bases and J by 7 bases; unmatched bases: 7.

The chain recombines TRBV2 with TRBJ2-4; 11 bases align to TRBD2. After removal of 2 bases from V and 3 bases from J, the junction contained 6 bases not matched to a gene. The length of the CDR3 is 17 residues. The germline V gene has CDR1 SNHLY and CDR2 FYNNEI. The CDR3 protein is CASSERASGGIKNIQYF. CDR3 nucleotide sequence: TGTGCCAGCAGTGAAAGGGCTAGCGGGGGGATCAAAAACATTCAGTACTTC.

A few counts support this clone. The chain employs TRBV6-6 and TRBJ1-5; D uncertain. V lost 8 bases and J 11 bases, leaving 25 bases between the germline ends. CDR1 and CDR2 from the germline V gene are MNHNY and SVGAGI (reference sequence). CDR3 size: 15 residues. CDR3 nucleotide sequence: TGTGCCAGCTCCCTTTTTGCGGTAATGACGGGGACCCAGCATTTT. Translation: CASSLFAVMTGTQHF.

The rearrangement links TRBV7-9 to TRBJ2-1; D is undetermined. The CDR3 has 15 residues. Germline CDR1 and CDR2: SEHNR and FQNEAQ (reference sequence). Trimming took 4 bases from V and 0 from J, leaving 10 bases between them. The DNA for the CDR3 is TGTGCCAGCAGCTGGGTTGAGGACTCCTACAATGAGCAGTTCTTC. This codes for CASSWVEDSYNEQFF.

This clone was recorded once. The chain recombines TRBV7-2 with TRBJ2-4, with 8 bases matching TRBD1. The V gene's germline CDR1 is SGHTA and CDR2 FQGNSA. With V trimmed by 4 bases and J by 3 bases, 2 bases remained unmatched. The CDR3 has 14 residues. The CDR3 sequence: CASSSTGGKNIQYF. In DNA form, the CDR3 reads TGTGCCAGCAGCTCAACAGGGGGCAAAAACATTCAGTACTTC. Together with reference TRBV7-2 and TRBJ2-4, the CDR3 gives the full variable domain: GAGVSQSPSNKVTEKGKDVELRCDPISGHTALYWYRQSLGQGLEFLIYFQGNSAPDKSGLPSDRFSAERTGGSVSTLTIQRTQQEDSAVYLCASSSTGGKNIQYFGAGTRLSVL.

The rearrangement uses TRBV9 and TRBJ1-2, with D unresolved. Trimming pared 3 bases from V and 5 bases from J, leaving 14 bases between. Germline V gene data show CDR1 as SGDLS and CDR2 as YYNGEE. The CDR3 contains 14 residues. The CDR3 spells CASSGSGPDYGYTF. In DNA, the CDR3 is TGTGCCAGCAGCGGCAGCGGCCCCGATTATGGCTACACCTTC.

V and J are TRBV5-1 and TRBJ1-2, with a weak D call TRBD1 (5 bases). Trimming stripped 0 bases from V and 8 bases from J, with 14 bases between. There are 14 residues in the CDR3. Germline CDR1 reads SGHRS; CDR2 reads YFSETQ. CDR3 in amino acids: CASSLEEGAGGYTF. CDR3 in DNA: TGCGCCAGCAGCTTGGAGGAAGGGGCCGGCGGCTACACCTTC.

V and J are TRBV5-1 and TRBJ2-3; TRBD2 matches at 7 bases. Germline CDR1 reads SGHRS; CDR2 reads YFSETQ. This CDR3 has 16 residues. After removal of 1 base from V and 4 bases from J, the junction contained 9 bases not matched to a gene. CDR3 DNA sequence: TGCGCCAGCAGCTTGAGGCCGGGAGGAGGCCCAGATACGCAGTATTTT. Its protein is CASSLRPGGGPDTQYF. Complete variable domain (other parts from reference TRBV5-1 and TRBJ2-3): KAGVTQTPRYLIKTRGQQVTLSCSPISGHRSVSWYQQTPGQGLQFLFEYFSETQRNKGNFPGRFSGRQFSNSRSEMNVSTLELGDSALYLCASSLRPGGGPDTQYFGPGTRLTVL.

This clone was seen a few times. V is TRBV21-1 and J is TRBJ1-2; the table's D call, TRBD1, was not checked against the DNA. TRBV21-1 is a listed pseudogene. The CDR3 is made up of 14 amino acids. CDR3 DNA: TGTGCCAGCAGCCGGGACAGGGGGTTCTATGGCTACACCTTC. It is translated as CASSRDRGFYGYTF.

This chain links TRBV28 with TRBJ2-7, with D possibly TRBD2 on 6 matching bases. Deletions cut 5 bases from V and 0 bases from J, with 11 bases between. Germline loops: CDR1 MDHEN, CDR2 SYDVKM. The CDR3 length is 14 residues. The CDR3 region is CASSPGGISYEQYF. CDR3 DNA sequence: TGTGCCAGCAGTCCCGGCGGGATCTCCTACGAGCAGTACTTC.

The V gene is TRBV7-2, the J gene TRBJ2-5; 7 positions agree with TRBD2. The germline CDR1 and CDR2 sequences are SGHTA and FQGNSA. V was pared by 4 bases and J by 4 bases, with 6 bases of the junction left unmatched. This CDR3 spans 14 amino acids. CDR3 bases: TGTGCCAGCAGCTCTATGCGGGGGAGAGAGACCCAGTACTTC. Amino acids: CASSSMRGRETQYF.

The V call is TRBV18, the J call TRBJ2-1; TRBD1 matches at 8 bases. The V segment lost 4 bases and the J segment 6 bases; nucleotides outside the gene matches: 20. The CDR3 length is 19 residues. Germline CDR1 and CDR2: KGHSH and LQKENI. The CDR3 DNA reads TGTGCCAGCTCACTAACAGGGGGTGGTGAAGTAGCGGCCCCCAATGAGCAGTTCTTC. It is translated as CASSLTGGGEVAAPNEQFF.

This clone appeared a single time. The chain uses TRBV29-1 and TRBJ2-7; D gene uncertain. CDR1 is SQVTM, CDR2 ANQGSEA, per germline. This CDR3 has 12 residues. The ends were cut back, 3 bases at V and 1 base at J, with 7 bases in the middle. The CDR3 DNA reads TGCAGCGTTGATGCGATATCCTACGAGCAGTACTTC. It encodes CSVDAISYEQYF.

This clone is a singleton in its sample. The CDR3 is CSVAVSSYNEQFF. CDR3 sequence (DNA): TGCAGCGTTGCCGTCAGCTCCTACAATGAGCAGTTCTTC. The chain links TRBV29-1 to TRBJ2-1; D unresolved. V was pared by 4 bases and J by 0 bases, with 7 bases between. CDR1 and CDR2 (germline): SQVTM, ANQGSEA. The CDR3 loop spans 13 amino acids.

This clone was observed a single time. The chain joins TRBV6-6 to TRBJ2-7, with 7 bases lining up with TRBD2. The germline CDR1 and CDR2 sequences are MNHNY and SVGAGI (reference sequence). V dropped 5 bases and J dropped 3; count of bases not matched to a gene: 10. CDR3 length: 15 amino acids. As DNA, the CDR3 is TGTGCCAGCAGTCTCCGTCTAGCGGAGGTCTACGAGCAGTACTTC. Amino acid sequence: CASSLRLAEVYEQYF.

The chain carries TRBV2 and TRBJ2-1; TRBD2 matches 7 bases. Germline V gene sequence: CDR1 SNHLY, CDR2 FYNNEI. The CDR3 sequence is 15 residues long. With V trimmed by 4 bases and J by 5 bases, 8 bases remained unmatched. The CDR3 reads CASSARRGDNNEQFF. The DNA of the CDR3 is TGTGCCAGCAGTGCCCGTCGGGGGGATAACAATGAGCAGTTCTTC.

J is TRBJ2-3 and V is TRBV6-4, with TRBD2 matching over 10 bases. CDR1 is MRHNA, CDR2 SNTAGT, per germline. V trimming: 9 bases; J trimming: 1 base; junction bases outside the gene matches: 1. The CDR3 loop spans 13 amino acids. CDR3 loop: CASSGRRTDTQYF. CDR3 DNA sequence: TGTGCCAGTAGCGGGAGGCGCACAGATACGCAGTATTTT.

The chain links TRBV6-1 to TRBJ2-7, with 8 bases identical to TRBD2. V shed 4 bases and J 3 bases; nucleotides not matched to a gene: 11. Germline V CDR1 and CDR2: MNHNS, SASEGT. The CDR3 is 16 amino acids. Here the CDR3 DNA reads TGTGCCAGCAGTGGCTTCCGAGCGGGAGACGTCTACGAGCAGTACTTC. The encoded protein is CASSGFRAGDVYEQYF.

The J gene is TRBJ1-3, the V gene TRBV6-6, with D hard to call. Germline values: CDR1 MNHNY, CDR2 SVGAGI (reference sequence). V lost 6 bases and J 2 bases, leaving 11 bases between the germline ends. The CDR3 covers 14 residues. CDR3 nucleotide sequence: TGTGCCAGCAGACACCTTAAAACTGGAAACACCATATATTTT. Its protein is CASRHLKTGNTIYF.

Only a few counts were recorded for this clone. The germline gene is not matched at one end of the junction; a read error may be the cause. The chain employs TRBV6-1 and TRBJ1-1; 8 nucleotides align to TRBD1. Per the germline V gene, CDR1 is MNHNS and CDR2 is SASEGT. This CDR3 has 15 residues. CDR3 protein: CASREGSGGGTEAFF. CDR3 bases: TGTGCCAGCAGGGAAGGGTCAGGGGGCGGCACTGAAGCTTTCTTT.

The chain links TRBV5-4 to TRBJ2-1; D may be TRBD1 (5 bases). The V end was cut by 4 bases, the J end by 0 bases, with 11 bases between. The CDR3 runs to 15 residues. Germline lookup yields CDR1 SGHNT and CDR2 YYREEE (reference sequence). CDR3 protein: CASSAQGNSYNEQFF. For the CDR3, the DNA is TGTGCCAGCAGCGCGCAGGGTAACTCCTACAATGAGCAGTTCTTC.

V usage is TRBV27 and J usage is TRBJ2-1, with 7 nucleotides matching TRBD2. Looked up from germline, CDR1 is MNHEY and CDR2 is SMNVEV (reference sequence). This CDR3 is 14 amino acids long. V dropped 3 bases and J dropped 2; count of bases not matched to a gene: 1. The CDR3 nucleotides are TGTGCCAGCAGTTTCGGGGGGACCTACAATGAGCAGTTCTTC. This codes for CASSFGGTYNEQFF.